This TCR beta chain came from a study of cytomegalovirus exposure and HLA in healthy donors. With 60 Vbeta and 13 Jbeta primers, the PCR was carried out. The repertoire was sequenced with immunoSEQ multiplex PCR; TCRdb's copy has only in-frame clones and lacks some. The sample holds fewer than 90,000 clones, approximately 72% seen once. The CDR3 consists of 15 residues. From germline, CDR1 is MDHEN and CDR2 SYDVKM. V trimming: 5 bases; J trimming: 4 bases; junction bases outside the gene matches: 7. Many counts were recorded for this clone. Sequenced input: PBMCs. The chain couples TRBV28 to TRBJ1-5; TRBD1 matches 8 bases. This sequence originates from a man aged 25-40 years in good health and CMV-seropositive. The CDR3 is CASSKWTGPNQPQHF. The CDR3 DNA reads TGTGCCAGCAGTAAATGGACAGGGCCGAATCAGCCCCAGCATTTT.